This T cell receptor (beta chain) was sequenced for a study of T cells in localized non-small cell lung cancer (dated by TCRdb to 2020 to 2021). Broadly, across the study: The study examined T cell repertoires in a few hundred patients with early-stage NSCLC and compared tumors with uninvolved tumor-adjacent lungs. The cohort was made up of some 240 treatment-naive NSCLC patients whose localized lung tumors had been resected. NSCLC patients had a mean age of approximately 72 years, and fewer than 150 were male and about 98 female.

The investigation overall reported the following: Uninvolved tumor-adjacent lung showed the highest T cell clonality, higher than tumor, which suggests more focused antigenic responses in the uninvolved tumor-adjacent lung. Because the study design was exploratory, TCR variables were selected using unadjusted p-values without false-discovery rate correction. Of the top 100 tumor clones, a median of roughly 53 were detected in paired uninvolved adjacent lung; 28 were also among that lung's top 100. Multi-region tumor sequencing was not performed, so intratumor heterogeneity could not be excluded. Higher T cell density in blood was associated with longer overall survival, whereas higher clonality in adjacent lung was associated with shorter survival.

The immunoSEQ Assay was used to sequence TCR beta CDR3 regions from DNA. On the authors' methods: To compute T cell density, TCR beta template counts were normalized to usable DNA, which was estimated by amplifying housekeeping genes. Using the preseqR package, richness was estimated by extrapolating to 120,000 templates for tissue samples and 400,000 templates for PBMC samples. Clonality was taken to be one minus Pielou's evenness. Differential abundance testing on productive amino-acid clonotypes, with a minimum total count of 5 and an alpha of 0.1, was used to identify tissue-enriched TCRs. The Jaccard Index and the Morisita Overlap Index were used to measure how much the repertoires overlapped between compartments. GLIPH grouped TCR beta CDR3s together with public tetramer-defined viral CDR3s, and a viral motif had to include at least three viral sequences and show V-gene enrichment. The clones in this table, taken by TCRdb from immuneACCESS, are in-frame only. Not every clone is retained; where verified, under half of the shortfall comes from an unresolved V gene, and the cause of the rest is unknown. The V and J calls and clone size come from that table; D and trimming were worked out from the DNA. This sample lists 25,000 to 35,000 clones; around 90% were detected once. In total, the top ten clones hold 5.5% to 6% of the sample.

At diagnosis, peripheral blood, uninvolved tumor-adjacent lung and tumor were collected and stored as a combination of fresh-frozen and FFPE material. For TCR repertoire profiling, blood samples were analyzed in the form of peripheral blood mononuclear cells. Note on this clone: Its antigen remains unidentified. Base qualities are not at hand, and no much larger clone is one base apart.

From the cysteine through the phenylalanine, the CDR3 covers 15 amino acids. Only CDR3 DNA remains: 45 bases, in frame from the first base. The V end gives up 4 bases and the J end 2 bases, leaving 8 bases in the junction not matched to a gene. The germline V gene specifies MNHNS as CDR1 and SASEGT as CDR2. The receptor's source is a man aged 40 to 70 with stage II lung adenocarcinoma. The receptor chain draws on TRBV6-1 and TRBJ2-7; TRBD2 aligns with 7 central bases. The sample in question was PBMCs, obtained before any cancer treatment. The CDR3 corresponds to CASSGGVGRAYEQYF. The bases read TGTGCCAGCAGTGGGGGGGTAGGGAGGGCCTACGAGCAGTACTTC.